Sequencing of this T cell receptor beta chain was carried out in a study of CD8+CD57+ T cells in acquired aplastic anemia. Background on the study: Sorted CD4+ and CD8+ cell DNA averaged about 3 ug. Study findings and constraints: Patients and controls had in common 25 to 30 CD8+ CDR3 sequences.

Germline V CDR1 and CDR2: SGDLS, YYNGEE. The CDR3 totals 13 residues. The V and J ends lost 5 bases and 5 bases respectively, with 10 bases between them. Worth noting for this clonotype: Its antigen is undetermined.

The TCR beta profiling, which covered VDJ combination and CDR3 sequence, was carried out using genomic DNA as the template. TCRdb itself ran the reads through MiXCR, one entry per CDR3 protein. The sample has about 58,000 distinct CDR3 sequences; around 60% are singletons. CD8+CD57+ cell expansion had been shown by flow cytometry in patients chosen for sequencing. The diagnosis in all patients was severe acquired aplastic anemia. The rearrangement uses TRBV9 and TRBJ2-2; maybe TRBD2 (5 bases). This TCR was recovered from a human donor with aplastic anemia. Sequenced input: sorted CD4+, CD8+, or CD8+CD57+ T cells (not recorded which) from PBMCs. This CDR3 is CASRRAGTGELFF. The CDR3 DNA reads TGTGCCAGCAGGAGGGCTGGGACCGGGGAGCTGTTTTTT.